Sequencing of this T cell receptor beta chain was carried out in a study of blood T cells in healthy people across ages. Broader study findings: Expanded clonotype shifts may have been confounded, as the donors had an unknown CMV status.

Germline CDR1 reads LGHNA; CDR2 reads YSLEER. J was trimmed by 7 bases and V by 3 bases; bases with no gene match: 17. The CDR3 length is 18 residues. This clonotype was counted once. Antigen specificity is unknown. Then a second PCR, running about 7 to 11 cycles, was carried out with a sample-barcoded 5' primer and a J-beta primer mix. TCRdb re-called the 5' RACE reads through MiXCR, storing one row per CDR3 protein. The sample includes about 1,500,000 distinct CDR3 sequences, 28% of them seen just once. The chain carries TRBV4-3 and TRBJ2-2; 7 nucleotides match TRBD2. Sequencing was done on a sample of blood. The sequence derives from a woman under 40 in good health. CDR3 coding DNA: TGCGCCAGCAGCCATGGAGGGAAGGGGAGGGCCAATAACGGGGAGCTGTTTTTT. Protein: CASSHGGKGRANNGELFF.